This T cell receptor beta chain stems from a study of blood T cells in healthy people across ages. Study results and limitations: A conclusive naive versus antigen-experienced comparison was prevented by the unsorted PBMCs. The study regarded diversity estimates from one million T cells as underestimates. Because donor CMV status was unknown, expanded clonotype changes were possibly confounded.

Primers used in a second PCR of about 6 to 11 cycles were a sample-barcoded 5' primer and a J-beta primer mix. From the 5' RACE reads, TCRdb called clonotypes with MiXCR, one entry per CDR3 protein. In the table there are 1.4 million to 1.5 million distinct CDR3 sequences, around 39% of which are singletons. Note on this clonotype: Its antigen is unidentified. Mismatch with germline at one junction end may stem from a read error.

Per the germline V gene, CDR1 is DFQATT and CDR2 is SNEGSKA (reference sequence). This CDR3 region has 15 residues. The source is a woman aged 18-30 years in good health. The genes are TRBV20-1 and TRBJ2-5; 10 bases fit TRBD2. Source material: blood. The CDR3 loop is CSAPTSGPLQDTQYF. CDR3 bases: TGCAGTGCTCCGACTAGCGGGCCACTTCAAGATACCCAGTACTTC.